Reported below is one T cell receptor (beta chain). The data derive from a study of blood T cell repertoires in COVID-19. About the study: Acute and convalescent COVID-19 samples came from the United States, Italy and Spain.

The germline V gene encodes CDR1 SGHAT and CDR2 FQNNGV. With 5 bases clipped from V and 2 bases from J, the junction kept 5 bases outside the gene matches. The CDR3 sequence is 14 residues long. Authors' processing steps: Estimates of nucleated cell counts were drawn from the amplification of reference gene primers. The method was immunoSEQ multiplex PCR; TCRdb's version includes in-frame clones alone and lacks a portion of them. The D gene and trimming were derived from the DNA, and the V and J assignments and clone size from that table. The sample includes hundreds of thousands of clones, approximately 86% of them seen just once. The participants were between roughly 18 and 100 years old and came from roughly 24 US areas. Cohorts were based on clinical histories the participants reported.

The TCR comes from a woman aged 60 to 75 who had recovered from COVID-19. The sequencing sample was made of PBMCs or T cells enriched from blood (not recorded which). This chain links TRBV11-2 with TRBJ1-2, with TRBD1 identical over 7 bases. The CDR3 DNA reads TGTGCCAGCAGCCGGACAGGACCCAACTATGGCTACACCTTC. Residues: CASSRTGPNYGYTF. Supplemented by reference TRBV11-2 and TRBJ1-2, the full variable domain reads EAGVAQSPRYKIIEKRQSVAFWCNPISGHATLYWYQQILGQGPKLLIQFQNNGVVDDSQLPKDRFSAERLKGVDSTLKIQPAKLEDSAVYLCASSRTGPNYGYTFGSGTRLTVV.